The present T cell receptor (beta chain) was sequenced within a study of blood T cell repertoires in COVID-19. Whole-study context: Acute-phase and convalescent COVID-19 samples originated in the United States, Italy and Spain.

V was clipped by 0 bases and J by 8 bases, with 16 bases between them. The CDR3 totals 16 residues. CDR1 LNHDA and CDR2 SQIVND come from the germline V gene (reference sequence). Sequencing used immunoSEQ multiplex PCR; TCRdb keeps in-frame clones, though not all of them. Among around 28,000 clones, 85% to 90% were seen once, and the ten largest hold roughly 25%. V usage is TRBV19 and J usage is TRBJ1-4, with unresolved D. This sequence was found in a human donor in a cohort sampled during active COVID-19. The source material was peripheral blood. CDR3 DNA: TGTGCCAGTAGTATAGATGAGCGGGGAGAGGACGAAAAACTGTTTTTT. Its protein is CASSIDERGEDEKLFF.